The 2 T cell receptor beta chains below all came from one sample that was sequenced in a study of T cell changes during pregnancy in multiple sclerosis. The table came from immunoSEQ multiplex PCR; TCRdb's copy has only in-frame clones and leaves some out. The sample yields just over 90,000 clones, roughly 91% seen once. The input for sequencing was peripheral blood, taken after pregnancy. All receptors derive from a female donor in good health, enrolled as a control in a pregnancy study.

The chain joins TRBV29-1 to TRBJ1-2; D may be TRBD1 (6 bases). The V and J ends lost 6 bases and 8 bases respectively, with 28 bases between them. The CDR3 length is 16 residues. Germline V gives CDR1 SQVTM, CDR2 ANQGSEA. Written as DNA, the CDR3 is TGCAGCGTCCCGATGATAGTCCGGGACAAGGGCTACGGCTACACCTTC. As protein: CSVPMIVRDKGYGYTF.

This rearrangement joins TRBV4-3 to TRBJ2-7; 9 nucleotides align to TRBD2. CDR1 is LGHNA and CDR2 is YSLEER in the germline V gene. The CDR3 runs 15 residues. Trimming removed 5 bases from V and 5 bases from J; junction bases left unmatched: 10. DNA of the CDR3: TGCGCCAGCAGCAGGGAGGGACTAGCTTTTGACGAGCAGTACTTC. As protein: CASSREGLAFDEQYF.